This TCR beta chain was sequenced in a study of somatic mutations in cytotoxic T cells in rheumatoid arthritis. Study-wide context: Patient blood, which was peripheral blood collected as 30 ml EDTA, was drawn right after diagnosis and before any treatment started.

The CDR3 consists of 15 residues. Germline V lookup: CDR1 SGHTA, CDR2 FQGTGA. V lost 5 bases to trimming and J lost 0 bases, with 11 bases between them. Method: immunoSEQ multiplex PCR; TCRdb's copy keeps in-frame clones and lacks some. This table has some 4,300 clones, about four fifths appearing once. This sequence originates from a woman aged 55-70 years with rheumatoid arthritis. What was sequenced was CD8+ T cells sorted from blood. The chain combines TRBV7-3 with TRBJ2-1, with a weak D call TRBD2 (5 bases). The CDR3 spells CASSRPGSSYNEQFF. CDR3 sequence (DNA): TGTGCCAGCAGCCGCCCGGGGAGCTCCTACAATGAGCAGTTCTTC.